The 30 T cell receptor beta chains below were found in one sample sequenced in a study of T cells in Graves' hyperthyroidism and ophthalmopathy. Amplification targeted TCR beta CDR3 regions from RNA transcripts. HTBI primers drove first-round RT-PCR of the TCR CDR3. TCRdb re-called the multiplex PCR reads through MiXCR, storing one row per CDR3 protein. The profile covers around 400,000 distinct CDR3 sequences, with 13% appearing a single time and 9.2% taken by the ten largest. The sequencing sample was made of blood. Receptors were obtained from a young woman with Graves' hyperthyroidism.

This clonotype was recorded at least ten times. This chain links TRBV24-1 with TRBJ2-1; 7 nucleotides agree with TRBD2. The CDR3 sequence is 19 residues long. With 7 bases clipped from V and 7 bases from J, the junction kept 24 bases outside the gene matches. Germline V gene sequence: CDR1 KGHDR, CDR2 SFDVKD. The DNA for the CDR3 is TGTGCCACCAGCCTTAAGGGACCCTCCAGTGCGGGAGTGAGGAATGAGCAGTTCTTC. Translation gives CATSLKGPSSAGVRNEQFF.

Many counts were recorded for this clonotype. The rearrangement uses TRBV12-3 or TRBV12-4 and TRBJ1-1; D is undetermined. CDR3 length: 14 residues. V was shortened by 5 bases and J by 1 base, with 11 bases between the two germline ends. The CDR3 sequence: CASSVGVGNTEAFF. The CDR3 DNA sequence: TGTGCCAGCAGTGTTGGGGTTGGGAACACTGAAGCTTTCTTT.

The chain is built from TRBV27 and TRBJ2-3; 8 positions agree with TRBD2. Per the germline V gene, CDR1 is MNHEY and CDR2 is SMNVEV (reference sequence). The V segment lost 7 bases and the J segment 4 bases; nucleotides outside the gene matches: 10. This CDR3 has 15 residues. CDR3 protein: CASKVLAVSSDTQYF. The CDR3 DNA is TGTGCCAGCAAAGTACTAGCGGTTAGCTCAGATACGCAGTATTTT.

J is TRBJ1-3 and V is TRBV14; a weak D match, TRBD1 (5 bases). Germline CDR1 is SGHDN and CDR2 is FVKESK. The CDR3 has 18 amino acids. V was pared by 0 bases and J by 0 bases, with 15 bases between. The CDR3 DNA reads TGTGCCAGCAGCCAAGATCTGGGGGATTTCGGCTCTGGAAACACCATATATTTT. This sequence encodes CASSQDLGDFGSGNTIYF.

This clonotype was found a few times. V is TRBV4-2 and J is TRBJ2-7; 9 positions agree with TRBD1. Per germline, CDR1 LGHNA and CDR2 YNFKEQ. This CDR3 spans 17 amino acids. V lost 0 bases, J lost 7 bases, and 13 bases stayed unmatched. CDR3 nucleotides: TGTGCCAGCAGCCAAGATGCGGGGGACAGGGTCCTCCGAGAGCAGTACTTC. Amino acids: CASSQDAGDRVLREQYF.

This clonotype occurred a few times. The V call is TRBV7-9, the J call TRBJ2-1, with D maybe TRBD2 (5 bases). Germline values: CDR1 SEHNR, CDR2 FQNEAQ (reference sequence). V lost 7 bases, J lost 7 bases, and 14 bases lay in between. The CDR3 spans 13 residues. CDR3 sequence: CASMNGNGNEQFF. The CDR3 DNA is TGTGCCAGCATGAACGGGAATGGGAATGAGCAGTTCTTC.

The rearrangement uses TRBV30 and TRBJ1-1, with D possibly TRBD1 on 5 matching bases. This CDR3 is 13 amino acids long. Per germline, CDR1 GTSNPN and CDR2 SVGIG (reference sequence). V shed 3 bases and J shed 3 bases, with 11 bases lying between them. CDR3 nucleotides: TGTGCCTGGAGCGCTTCAGGGTACACTGAAGCTTTCTTT. Translated: CAWSASGYTEAFF.

This clonotype was detected ten times or more. The chain is built from TRBV7-9 and TRBJ2-2; D tentatively fits TRBD1 or TRBD2 (5 bases each). The CDR3 runs 17 residues. V lost 2 bases and J lost 0, with 13 bases in between. CDR1 SEHNR and CDR2 FQNEAQ come from the germline V gene (reference sequence). The CDR3 sequence is CASSLPTGTANTGELFF. CDR3 bases: TGTGCCAGCAGCTTACCTACCGGGACGGCGAACACCGGGGAGCTGTTTTTT.

V and J are TRBV14 and TRBJ1-2; 11 bases are shared with TRBD1. CDR1 is SGHDN and CDR2 is FVKESK in the germline V gene. V trimming: 4 bases; J trimming: 6 bases; junction bases outside the gene matches: 7. The CDR3 length is 15 residues. DNA for the CDR3: TGTGCCAGCAGCCCCCGGGACAGGGGGTCTGATGGCTACACCTTC. It translates to CASSPRDRGSDGYTF.

The V and J genes are TRBV20-1 and TRBJ2-5; 12 nucleotides align to TRBD1. The V and J ends lost 0 bases and 3 bases, in that order; junction bases with no gene match: 8. The germline V gene encodes CDR1 DFQATT and CDR2 SNEGSKA (reference sequence). This CDR3 contains 17 residues. CDR3 DNA: TGCAGTGCTAGAGATTACCGGGACAGGGGGCCTGAAGAGACCCAGTACTTC. Its protein product is CSARDYRDRGPEETQYF.

This clonotype was observed at least ten times. Sequence at one end of the junction differs from germline and may be a read error. The chain has TRBV20-1 and TRBJ2-2; tentative D call: TRBD1 (6 bases). This CDR3 comprises 11 residues. Germline values: CDR1 DFQATT, CDR2 SNEGSKA (reference sequence). The CDR3 sequence is CSAGTPGRWYF. The CDR3 region has the DNA TGCAGTGCGGGGACACCGGGAAGGTGGTATTTT.

This clonotype was seen repeatedly, ten times or more. The chain recombines TRBV2 with TRBJ1-2; D might be TRBD1 (5 bases). Germline values: CDR1 SNHLY, CDR2 FYNNEI. V gave up 8 bases and J gave up 4 bases, with 14 bases separating them. CDR3 length equals 13 residues. Here the CDR3 reads CASGGEAAYGYTF. In DNA, the CDR3 is TGTGCCAGCGGGGGAGAAGCGGCCTATGGCTACACCTTC.

As to this clonotype: This may be a read error: a much more frequent sequence differs by one nucleotide. This chain joins TRBV5-4 and TRBJ2-1; 10 bases match TRBD2. The DNA end is more similar to TRBJ2-7, so the J call may be wrong. Looked up from germline, CDR1 is SGHNT and CDR2 is YYREEE (reference sequence). The CDR3 sequence is 15 residues long. CDR3 nucleotides: TGTGCCAGCAGCTTCGTAACTAGCGGGGACAATGAGCAGTACTTC. Its translation is CASSFVTSGDNEQYF.

This clonotype was seen ten or more times. The gene calls are TRBV6-6 and TRBJ2-5, with TRBD2 matching over 7 bases. The germline gives CDR1 MNHNY, CDR2 SVGAGI (reference sequence). After removal of 2 bases from V and 2 bases from J, the junction contained 5 bases not matched to a gene. This CDR3 comprises 15 residues. The CDR3 nucleotides are TGTGCCAGCAGTTACGGGGGGGTTAATCAAGAGACCCAGTACTTC. It encodes CASSYGGVNQETQYF.

The gene calls are TRBV7-9 and TRBJ1-2; no clear D gene. CDR1 is SEHNR, CDR2 FQNEAQ, per germline (reference sequence). Trimming stripped 6 bases from V and 5 bases from J, with 16 bases between. The CDR3 extends over 14 amino acids. The CDR3 protein is CASRPPEGWYGYTF. In nucleotides, the CDR3 is TGTGCCAGCAGACCGCCCGAGGGTTGGTATGGCTACACCTTC.

To note about this clonotype: Possible read error: a much larger clone is one base away. V is TRBV7-8 and J is TRBJ2-1; D gene unclear. The CDR3 is 17 amino acids. In germline, CDR1 is SGHVS, CDR2 FQNEAQ. The CDR3 reads CASSPHSPVSSYNEQSF. DNA for the CDR3: TGTGCCAGCAGCCCCCATTCTCCGGTCAGCTCCTACAATGAGCAGTCCTTC.

The chain is built from TRBV4-1 and TRBJ2-1; 9 bases match TRBD2. This CDR3 comprises 19 residues. V dropped 0 bases and J dropped 5; count of bases not matched to a gene: 14. Per germline, CDR1 MGHRA and CDR2 YSYEKL. In DNA form, the CDR3 reads TGCGCCAGCAGCCAAGATAGGGCGGGGGGGGGAGCAAAGGACAATGAGCAGTTCTTC. This encodes CASSQDRAGGGAKDNEQFF.

This clonotype was recorded a few times. The chain is built from TRBV28 and TRBJ1-5, with a tentative D call TRBD1 (5 bases). The V gene's germline CDR1 is MDHEN and CDR2 SYDVKM. V was pared by 3 bases and J by 0 bases, with 9 bases between. The CDR3 is made up of 15 amino acids. In nucleotides, the CDR3 is TGTGCCAGCAGTTTTACGACAGTTAGCAATCAGCCCCAGCATTTT. Protein product: CASSFTTVSNQPQHF.

This clonotype was seen more than once but under ten times. The chain is built from TRBV2 and TRBJ2-7; D is unresolved. Germline CDR1 SNHLY, CDR2 FYNNEI. The length of the CDR3 is 13 residues. The V end was cut by 6 bases, the J end by 4 bases, with 13 bases between. The CDR3 spells CASRARARYEQYF. CDR3 coding DNA: TGTGCCAGCAGAGCCCGGGCGCGATACGAGCAGTACTTC.

A few counts support this clonotype. A clone one base away is much larger, so this may be a read error. The V call is TRBV7-8, the J call TRBJ2-3; 14 bases align to TRBD2. V lost 5 bases and J lost 10; bases outside the gene matches: 17. The CDR3 has 18 amino acids. CDR1 and CDR2 from the germline V gene are SGHVS and FQNEAQ. In DNA, the CDR3 is TGTGCCAGCAGCGACCGACTAGCGGGAGGGAGCCCCCGAGGTGCGCAGTATTTT. It specifies CASSDRLAGGSPRGAQYF.

This clonotype was counted a few times. DNA of the CDR3: TGTGCCAGCAGCGTAGAGGACAGCAATCAGCCCCAGCATTTT. Amino acids: CASSVEDSNQPQHF. The chain joins TRBV9 to TRBJ1-5; D remains unclear. Germline values: CDR1 SGDLS, CDR2 YYNGEE. The ends were cut back, 0 bases at V and 1 base at J, with 5 bases in the middle. This CDR3 has 14 amino acids.

There are many counts of this clonotype. The chain combines TRBV6-5 with TRBJ2-3; TRBD2 is a possible D gene (6 bases). V was trimmed by 4 bases and J by 2 bases, leaving 7 bases between them. Per germline, CDR1 MNHEY and CDR2 SVGAGI. The length of the CDR3 is 13 residues. The CDR3 bases are TGTGCCAGCAGTTCGGGGGACACAGATACGCAGTATTTT. Translated, it gives CASSSGDTDTQYF.

Many counts were recorded for this clonotype. The chain couples TRBV3-1 to TRBJ2-2, with D perhaps matching TRBD2 (5 bases). V was cut by 1 base and J by 0 bases, with 9 bases left in between. Looked up from germline, CDR1 is LGHDT and CDR2 is YNNKEL (reference sequence). This CDR3 comprises 16 residues. CDR3 amino acids: CASSQVPSPNTGELFF. The CDR3 DNA reads as TGTGCCAGCAGCCAAGTCCCTAGCCCGAACACCGGGGAGCTGTTTTTT.

This clonotype was recorded at least ten times. V usage is TRBV6-1 and J usage is TRBJ2-3; D is perhaps TRBD2 (6 bases). CDR1 MNHNS and CDR2 SASEGT come from the germline V gene. CDR3 length equals 17 residues. V lost 6 bases and J 2 bases, leaving 21 bases between the germline ends. The CDR3 nucleotides read TGTGCCAGCAGCCCCCGGGTTAGCGGATACCCCACAGATACGCAGTATTTT. The encoded protein is CASSPRVSGYPTDTQYF.

The rearrangement links TRBV6-1 to TRBJ2-1, with 10 bases identical to TRBD2. The length of the CDR3 is 15 residues. With V trimmed by 8 bases and J by 9 bases, 13 bases remained unmatched. The germline V gene has CDR1 MNHNS and CDR2 SASEGT. The CDR3 loop reads CASFRGSGRISEQFF. DNA for the CDR3: TGTGCCAGCTTTAGGGGTAGCGGGAGGATCAGTGAGCAGTTCTTC.

This clonotype was seen repeatedly, ten times or more. The chain recombines TRBV2 with TRBJ2-7; D may be TRBD2 (6 bases). Per the germline V gene, CDR1 is SNHLY and CDR2 is FYNNEI. The CDR3 is made up of 12 amino acids. Deletions cut 10 bases from V and 2 bases from J, with 12 bases between. CDR3 in amino acids: CAIRGTPYEQYF. The CDR3 DNA reads as TGTGCCATCCGGGGGACTCCCTACGAGCAGTACTTC.

This clonotype was recorded many times. The CDR3 DNA is TGTGCCAGCAGCTTAGAGGGGGGCTATAATGAAAAACTGTTTTTT. Encoded protein: CASSLEGGYNEKLFF. The rearrangement joins TRBV7-2 to TRBJ1-4, with D maybe TRBD1 (6 bases). Per germline, CDR1 SGHTA and CDR2 FQGNSA. CDR3 length: 15 amino acids. V shed 1 base and J shed 4 bases, with 10 bases lying between them. The full variable domain, its missing parts supplied by reference TRBV7-2 and TRBJ1-4, is GAGVSQSPSNKVTEKGKDVELRCDPISGHTALYWYRQSLGQGLEFLIYFQGNSAPDKSGLPSDRFSAERTGGSVSTLTIQRTQQEDSAVYLCASSLEGGYNEKLFFGSGTQLSVL.

This clonotype was counted many times. The chain combines TRBV20-1 with TRBJ2-3, with D unclear. The CDR3 is 16 residues long. Germline CDR1 reads DFQATT; CDR2 reads SNEGSKA (reference sequence). Trimming left V 0 bases short and J 2 bases short, with 15 bases between. The CDR3 protein is CSARDSNRAHTDTQYF. The CDR3 DNA reads TGCAGTGCTAGAGATTCGAATAGGGCTCACACAGATACGCAGTATTTT.

Points on this clonotype: Germline and junction disagree at one end, which may indicate a read error. The gene calls are TRBV20-1 and TRBJ2-6, with D perhaps TRBD1 (5 bases). The CDR3 has 16 residues. The germline V gene has CDR1 DFQATT and CDR2 SNEGSKA (reference sequence). The CDR3 DNA follows: TGCAGTGCTGGAGATTCCCAGGGCGCTGGGGCCAACGTCCTGACTTTC. Translation gives CSAGDSQGAGANVLTF.

The J gene is TRBJ1-1, the V gene TRBV3-1, with D possibly TRBD1 on 6 matching bases. The CDR3 runs 13 residues. CDR1 is LGHDT, CDR2 YNNKEL, per germline (reference sequence). V was shortened by 1 base and J by 10 bases, with 13 bases between the two germline ends. As DNA, the CDR3 is TGTGCCAGCAGCCAAGCCCACCCGGGGGCAGCTTTCTTT. It translates to CASSQAHPGAAFF.